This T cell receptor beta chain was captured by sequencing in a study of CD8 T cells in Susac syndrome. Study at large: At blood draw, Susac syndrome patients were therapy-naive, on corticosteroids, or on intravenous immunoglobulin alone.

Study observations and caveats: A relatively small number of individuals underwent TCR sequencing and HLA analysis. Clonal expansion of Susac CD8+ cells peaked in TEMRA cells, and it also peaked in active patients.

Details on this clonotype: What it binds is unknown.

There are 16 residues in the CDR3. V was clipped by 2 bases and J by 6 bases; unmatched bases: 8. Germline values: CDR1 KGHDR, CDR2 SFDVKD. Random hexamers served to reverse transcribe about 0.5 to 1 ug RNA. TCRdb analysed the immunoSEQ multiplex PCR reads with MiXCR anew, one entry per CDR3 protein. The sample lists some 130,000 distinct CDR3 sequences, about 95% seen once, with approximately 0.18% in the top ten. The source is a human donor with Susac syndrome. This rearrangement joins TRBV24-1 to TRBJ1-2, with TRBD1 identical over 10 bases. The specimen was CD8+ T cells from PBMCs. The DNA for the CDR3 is TGTGCCACCAGTGATTCATTGACAGGGGGCTTAGATGGCTACACCTTC. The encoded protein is CATSDSLTGGLDGYTF.